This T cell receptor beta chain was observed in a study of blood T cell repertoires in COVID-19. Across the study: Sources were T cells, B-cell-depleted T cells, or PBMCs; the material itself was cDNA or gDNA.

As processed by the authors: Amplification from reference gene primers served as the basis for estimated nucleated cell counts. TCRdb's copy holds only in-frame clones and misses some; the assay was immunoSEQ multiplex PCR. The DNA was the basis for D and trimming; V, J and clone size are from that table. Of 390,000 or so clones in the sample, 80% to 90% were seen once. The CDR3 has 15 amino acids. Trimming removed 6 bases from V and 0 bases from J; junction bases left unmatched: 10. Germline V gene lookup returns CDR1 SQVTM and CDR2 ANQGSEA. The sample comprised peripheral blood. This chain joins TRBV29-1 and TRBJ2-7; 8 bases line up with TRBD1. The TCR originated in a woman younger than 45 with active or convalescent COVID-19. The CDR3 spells CSVSLADRASYEQYF. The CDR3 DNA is TGCAGCGTAAGTTTAGCGGACAGGGCCTCCTACGAGCAGTACTTC.